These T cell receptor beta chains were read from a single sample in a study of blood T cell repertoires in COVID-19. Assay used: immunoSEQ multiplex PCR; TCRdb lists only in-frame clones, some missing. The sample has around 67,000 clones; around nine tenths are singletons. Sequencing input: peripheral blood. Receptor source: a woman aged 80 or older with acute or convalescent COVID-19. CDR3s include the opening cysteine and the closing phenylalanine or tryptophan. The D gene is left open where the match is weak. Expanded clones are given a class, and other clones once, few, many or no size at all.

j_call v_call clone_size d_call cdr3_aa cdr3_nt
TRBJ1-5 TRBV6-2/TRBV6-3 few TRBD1 CASSPGTGGRQPQHF TGTGCCAGCAGCCCTGGGACAGGGGGCCGACAGCCCCAGCATTTT
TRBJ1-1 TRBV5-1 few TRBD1 CASSGQGWTEAFF TGCGCCAGCAGCGGACAGGGATGGACTGAAGCTTTCTTT
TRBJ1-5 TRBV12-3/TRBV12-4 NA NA CASSFSGQPQHF TGTGCCAGCAGTTTCTCGGGTCAGCCCCAGCATTTT
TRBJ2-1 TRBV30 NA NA CAWSVRLNEQFF TGTGCCTGGAGTGTACGACTCAATGAGCAGTTCTTC
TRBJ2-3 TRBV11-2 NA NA CASSLDQTDTQYF TGTGCCAGCAGCTTAGATCAGACAGATACGCAGTATTTT
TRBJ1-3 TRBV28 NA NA CASSSTAFSGNTIYF TGTGCCAGCAGTTCGACAGCCTTCTCTGGAAACACCATATATTTT
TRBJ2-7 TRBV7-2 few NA CASSLAGLGYEQYF TGTGCCAGCAGCTTAGCAGGACTTGGCTACGAGCAGTACTTC
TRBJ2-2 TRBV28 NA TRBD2 CASSLIGTGVIGTSGGPGTGELFF TGTGCCAGCAGTTTGATTGGGACAGGGGTTATTGGGACTAGCGGGGGGCCCGGCACCGGGGAGCTGTTTTTT
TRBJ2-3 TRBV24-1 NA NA CATSDIKRVPDTQYF TGTGCCACCAGTGATATCAAGCGAGTCCCAGATACGCAGTATTTT
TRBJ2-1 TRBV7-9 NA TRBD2 CASMAAGAPSDEQFF TGTGCCAGCATGGCAGCGGGGGCCCCCTCGGATGAGCAGTTCTTC